This T cell receptor (beta chain) was recovered during a study of shared clonotypes between healthy human individuals. Study-level results: Only blood underwent sampling, and tissue repertoires likely differ. Rarefaction showed sorted-subset sequencing was incomplete despite large depth.

Generated by immunoSEQ multiplex PCR, the TCRdb table keeps only in-frame clones and is missing some. The data contain roughly 1,100,000 clones, under 80% of them seen just once; the ten biggest clones take up over 1.3%. The J segment lost 4 bases and the V segment lost 2 bases, leaving 13 bases of the junction unmatched. There are 17 residues in the CDR3. CDR1 is MNHNS, CDR2 SASEGT, per germline. Turning to this clone: The antigen remains unidentified.

This sequence joins TRBV6-1 and TRBJ2-5, with 7 bases lining up with TRBD2. Sequencing was carried out using memory CD4+ T cells sorted from blood. Subset denoted: CD45RA-negative fraction. This clonotype originated in a man between 18 and 29 years old in good health. The CDR3 bases are TGTGCCAGCAGTGAATCGTCGGCGGGAGTGTTTCGAGAGACCCAGTACTTC. The encoded protein is CASSESSAGVFRETQYF.